The rows below give T cell receptor beta chains drawn from one sample of a study of T cell changes during pregnancy in multiple sclerosis. Libraries were prepared by immunoSEQ multiplex PCR; TCRdb keeps only in-frame clonotypes and omits some of them. The sample has tens of thousands of clones; roughly 92% are singletons. The material sequenced was peripheral blood, taken in the third trimester of pregnancy. These receptors came from a female donor with multiple sclerosis, enrolled in a pregnancy study. The CDR3 runs from the conserved cysteine through the conserved F or W.

j_call,v_call,cdr3_aa
TRBJ1-1,TRBV28,CASSFLTGGNTEAFF
TRBJ2-7,TRBV5-1,CASSSSLFYEQYF
TRBJ2-1,TRBV15,CATSSKASGGFYNEQFF
TRBJ1-1,TRBV27,CASSFQGSTEAFF
TRBJ2-3,TRBV4-1,CASSQRGYTQYF
TRBJ1-1,TRBV2,CASSAEQLGNGEAFF
TRBJ2-1,TRBV7-9,CASSLPDRGLVYYNEQFF
TRBJ2-1,TRBV9,CASSVLAREQFF
TRBJ2-2,TRBV19,CASSIRGTNTGELFF
TRBJ2-5,TRBV28,CASSLSGQGGVGETQYF
TRBJ1-1,TRBV30,CAWSGRLYEAFF
TRBJ2-1,TRBV6-1,CASSGGLAGNEQFF
TRBJ1-1,TRBV6-5,CASSYMGQWNTEAFF
TRBJ2-7,TRBV5-1,CASRAPYEQYF
TRBJ2-2,TRBV5-1,CASSLGDGTGHTGELFF
TRBJ2-1,TRBV4-1,CASSQVHMLYNEQFF
TRBJ2-7,TRBV28,CASSFPRGDGKLGEQYF
TRBJ1-4,TRBV29-1,CSATGKAREKLFF
TRBJ2-2,TRBV5-6,CASSLDSSRELFF
TRBJ1-1,TRBV19,CASRIDSIEAFF
TRBJ1-2,TRBV28,CAVRDRANYGYTF
TRBJ2-7,TRBV7-2,CASSLGQGGYEQYF
TRBJ1-2,TRBV19,CASSIVQAPGGYTF
TRBJ2-7,TRBV6-1,CASSRIGQGEQYF
TRBJ2-1,TRBV6-5,CASGLSNNEQFF
TRBJ2-5,TRBV7-2,CAISTSAGVWETQYF
TRBJ1-2,TRBV28,CASSLSVGSGYGYTF
TRBJ2-1,TRBV28,CASSRGLANEQFF
TRBJ2-2,TRBV18,CASSPTETGELFF
TRBJ2-7,TRBV5-6,CASSLGGEISYEQYF
TRBJ1-2,TRBV2,CASSGQGIYGYTF
TRBJ2-7,TRBV5-8,CASSLEGTVGGEQYF
TRBJ2-3,TRBV27,CASSSGFSGSGDTQYF
TRBJ1-1,TRBV5-4,CASSMRAGRNTEAFF
TRBJ1-2,TRBV19,CASTSDRFYGYTF
TRBJ2-1,TRBV11-2,CASSLVSLAGTSRGEQFF
TRBJ2-5,TRBV19,CASSIVRGETQYF
TRBJ1-2,TRBV5-1,CASSRDREYGYTF
TRBJ2-2,TRBV2,CASSVPGELFF
TRBJ2-3,TRBV29-1,CSVDAGTGADTQYF
TRBJ1-6,TRBV7-2,CASSLWQGRGSPLHF
TRBJ1-1,TRBV2,CASMAEVNTEAFF
TRBJ2-7,TRBV27,CASSFRGLREQYF
TRBJ2-3,TRBV7-3,CASSSRGMGTDTQYF
TRBJ2-7,TRBV4-1,CASSQENWQGTYEQYF
TRBJ2-5,TRBV27,CASAPGQGGETQYF
TRBJ2-3,TRBV6-4,CASSEGAGAADTQYF
TRBJ2-7,TRBV6-5,CASNYIAGARYEQYF
TRBJ2-3,TRBV5-1,CASSLGGEDTQYF
TRBJ2-1,TRBV5-1,CASSQGLAVYNEQFF
TRBJ2-5,TRBV2,CASSDRQGRETQYF
TRBJ2-7,TRBV6-5,CASSYVIGGPFEQYF
TRBJ1-5,TRBV7-3,CASSSGSNQPQHF
TRBJ2-3,TRBV11-2,CASSLVKSPDTQYF
TRBJ2-3,TRBV10-1,CASSESLAGGPSDTQYF